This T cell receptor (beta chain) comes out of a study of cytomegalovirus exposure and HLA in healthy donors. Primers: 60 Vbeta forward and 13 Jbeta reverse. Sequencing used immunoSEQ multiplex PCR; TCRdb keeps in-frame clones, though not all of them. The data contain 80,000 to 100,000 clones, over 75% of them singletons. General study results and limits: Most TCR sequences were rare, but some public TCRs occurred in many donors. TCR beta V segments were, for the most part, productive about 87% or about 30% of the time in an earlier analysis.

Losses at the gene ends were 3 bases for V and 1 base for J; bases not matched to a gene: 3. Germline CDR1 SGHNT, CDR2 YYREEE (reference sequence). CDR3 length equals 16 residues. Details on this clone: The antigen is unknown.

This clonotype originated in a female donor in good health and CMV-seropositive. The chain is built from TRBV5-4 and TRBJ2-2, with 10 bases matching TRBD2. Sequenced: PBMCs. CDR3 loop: CASSSRTSGNTGELFF. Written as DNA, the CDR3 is TGTGCCAGCAGCTCCCGGACTAGCGGGAACACCGGGGAGCTGTTTTTT.